The clone carrying this T cell receptor beta chain was picked up many times. cDNA synthesis used a TRAV/TRBV-specific primer set for both chains. It was with a constant-region primer and a V-primer adapter that TCRs were amplified over roughly 19 PCR cycles. TCRdb used MiXCR to reprocess the reads, holding one entry per CDR3 protein. This table holds approximately 80,000 distinct CDR3 sequences, around a sixth found once. Noted time point: after trial treatment. Stated treatment: LDRT plus nivolumab, ipilimumab, low-dose cyclophosphamide and aspirin (RACIN trial). Patients who could take part had advanced solid tumors with no tumor-infiltrating lymphocytes. The entry originates in a study of low-dose radiotherapy and immunotherapy resistance in tumors. Study details: On a schedule of every two weeks, intravenous cyclophosphamide at a dose of 200 mg/m2 was delivered one day before each radiation and immunotherapy administration. Study patients were administered oral aspirin at 300 mg daily for four cycles from cycle 1 day 1.

The J segment lost 0 bases and the V segment lost 3 bases, leaving 2 bases of the junction unmatched. Germline CDR1 reads LNHDA; CDR2 reads SQIVND (reference sequence). The CDR3 runs 15 residues. This chain joins TRBV19 and TRBJ2-1; 7 bases are shared with TRBD2. This clonotype was sampled from a male donor with prostate cancer. Sequencing used PBMCs, obtained after low-dose radiotherapy plus immunotherapy. CDR3 nucleotides: TGTGCCAGTAGTATGGGGGGGAGCTCCTACAATGAGCAGTTCTTC. It encodes CASSMGGSSYNEQFF.